The sequence of this T cell receptor (beta chain) was determined in a study of human T cells and chemical hapten exposure. The study's findings and limits: Counts of expanded TCRs at PT1 were positively correlated with patch test score. Expanded TCRs formed significantly more large CDR3 similarity clusters than controls.

The ends lost 6 bases at V and 3 bases at J; junction bases unmatched: 5. Germline V gene sequence: CDR1 DFQATT, CDR2 SNEGSKA (reference sequence). The CDR3 runs 13 residues. This clonotype was observed at least ten times. Antigen specificity is unknown. This sample's time point: patch test 3, about 24 weeks after DPC sensitization. Treatment described: therapeutic diphenylcyclopropenone sensitization with weekly scalp DPC. TCRdb analysed the RACE reads with MiXCR anew, one entry per CDR3 protein. The data show about 200,000 distinct CDR3 sequences, with about 25% seen just once and under 2.5% held by the top ten.

The V call is TRBV20-1, the J call TRBJ2-1; TRBD2 agrees at 7 bases. The sequence was collected from a woman aged 40 to 50 with alopecia areata. Some clones in this sample may be carry-over from other donors' samples. Sequencing used whole blood, obtained in connection with sensitization to the hapten diphenylcyclopropenone (DPC). The CDR3 protein is CSATSVNYNEQFF. CDR3 sequence (DNA): TGCAGTGCCACTAGCGTAAACTACAATGAGCAGTTCTTC.